These 21 T cell receptor beta chains were all obtained from the same sample, sequenced in a study of beta chain features in type 1 diabetes. Expressed TCRB transcripts were sequenced because the isolated RNA had all been reverse transcribed beforehand. TCRdb's table, derived via immunoSEQ multiplex PCR, lists solely in-frame clones and lacks some. The sample lists 240,000 or so clones, 25% to 35% occurring once. The sample comprised central memory CD4+ T cells from blood. The source of these receptors is a man aged 25-45 years in good health.

The genes are TRBV5-1 and TRBJ2-3; D perhaps matches TRBD2 (6 bases). The germline CDR1 and CDR2 sequences are SGHRS and YFSETQ. With 3 bases removed from V and 0 bases from J, the gap between germline ends came to 11 bases. CDR3 size: 15 residues. The CDR3 loop is CASSSGLPSTDTQYF. In nucleotides, the CDR3 is TGCGCCAGCAGCTCGGGACTTCCTAGCACAGATACGCAGTATTTT.

This clone was recorded once. The chain joins TRBV4-1 to TRBJ2-7; TRBD2 agrees at 7 bases. Germline V gene data show CDR1 as MGHRA and CDR2 as YSYEKL. With V trimmed by 0 bases and J by 5 bases, 10 bases remained unmatched. This CDR3 comprises 16 residues. The CDR3 region is CASSQDLRGIGDEQYF. DNA of the CDR3: TGCGCCAGCAGCCAAGATCTGCGGGGGATCGGGGACGAGCAGTACTTC.

This chain links TRBV11-2 with TRBJ2-3, with TRBD2 matching 10 bases. V gave up 5 bases and J gave up 6 bases; unmatched junction bases: 11. This CDR3 comprises 16 residues. Looked up from germline, CDR1 is SGHAT and CDR2 is FQNNGV. Here the CDR3 DNA reads TGTGCCAGCAGCGCCCTAGCGGGGGCCCCTTGGGATACGCAGTATTTT. This codes for CASSALAGAPWDTQYF.

The rearrangement uses TRBV10-3 and TRBJ1-6, with no clear D. CDR3 length: 13 residues. Germline V gene sequence: CDR1 ENHRY, CDR2 SYGVKD. V was clipped by 3 bases and J by 7 bases, with 7 bases between them. The CDR3 loop is CAISEQQNSPLHF. The DNA for the CDR3 is TGTGCCATCAGTGAACAGCAGAATTCACCCCTCCACTTT.

This clone was detected only a few times. V gene TRBV4-3 combines with J gene TRBJ2-6, with a possible D match to TRBD2 (5 bases). Germline loops: CDR1 LGHNA, CDR2 YSLEER. The ends were cut back, 5 bases at V and 2 bases at J, with 19 bases in the middle. The CDR3 has 18 residues. Written as DNA, the CDR3 is TGCGCCAGCAGCGCCCTAGCCGGAGGATCCCCTGGGGCCAACGTCCTGACTTTC. Translated: CASSALAGGSPGANVLTF.

This clone was counted between two and nine times. The genes are TRBV6-5 and TRBJ1-1; possible D gene TRBD1, 5 bases. Germline-derived CDR1 and CDR2 are MNHEY and SVGAGI. V was cut by 7 bases and J by 4 bases, with 13 bases left in between. The CDR3 has 13 amino acids. CDR3: CASTPGGGTEAFF. The CDR3 DNA is TGTGCCAGCACCCCCGGGGGAGGCACTGAAGCTTTCTTT.

This clone was detected a few times. V gene TRBV28 combines with J gene TRBJ2-1, with 10 bases aligning to TRBD2. V trimming: 5 bases; J trimming: 4 bases; junction bases outside the gene matches: 5. CDR1 and CDR2 from the germline V gene are MDHEN and SYDVKM. This CDR3 spans 15 amino acids. The CDR3 spells CASSGSGRYYNEQFF. The CDR3 coding sequence is TGTGCCAGCAGTGGTAGCGGGAGGTATTACAATGAGCAGTTCTTC.

This chain joins TRBV28 and TRBJ2-1; 8 bases line up with TRBD2. Germline loops: CDR1 MDHEN, CDR2 SYDVKM. V shed 5 bases and J 3 bases; nucleotides not matched to a gene: 6. This CDR3 is built from 15 residues. The CDR3 is CASSNSGTGYNEQFF. The CDR3 bases are TGTGCCAGCAGTAATAGCGGGACGGGCTACAATGAGCAGTTCTTC.

The chain couples TRBV29-1 to TRBJ2-3, with 13 bases aligning to TRBD2. CDR1 is SQVTM, CDR2 ANQGSEA, per germline. The CDR3 sequence is 15 residues long. Germline trimming cut 6 bases from V and 3 bases from J; bases unmatched to any gene: 6. CDR3 residues: CSVLTSGGVTDTQYF. For the CDR3, the DNA is TGCAGCGTCCTCACTAGCGGGGGGGTGACAGATACGCAGTATTTT.

This clone has more than one count but fewer than ten. This sequence joins TRBV30 and TRBJ2-3; the match to TRBD2 covers 14 bases. CDR1 GTSNPN and CDR2 SVGIG come from the germline V gene (reference sequence). CDR3 length equals 18 residues. With 1 base clipped from V and 0 bases from J, the junction kept 6 bases outside the gene matches. CDR3 sequence (DNA): TGTGCCTGGAGTGCACCGGGACTAGCGGGAGCTAGCACAGATACGCAGTATTTT. Translated: CAWSAPGLAGASTDTQYF.

This clone was observed a few times. The chain has TRBV15 and TRBJ2-1; a weak D match, TRBD2 (6 bases). Trimming took off 1 base at V and 9 bases at J, with 16 bases between the two ends. Looked up from germline, CDR1 is LNHNV and CDR2 is YYDKDF (reference sequence). CDR3 size: 15 residues. This chain's CDR3 is CATSRAYNSGGEQFF. The CDR3 DNA sequence: TGTGCCACCAGCAGAGCCTACAATAGCGGAGGTGAGCAGTTCTTC.

The rearrangement joins TRBV7-6 to TRBJ2-5; TRBD1 agrees at 7 bases. This CDR3 is 15 amino acids long. Germline V CDR1 and CDR2: SGHVS, FNYEAQ. V gave up 0 bases and J gave up 5 bases; unmatched junction bases: 6. In DNA, the CDR3 is TGTGCCAGCAGCTTAGCGATCACAGGGGTTGAGACCCAGTACTTC. It encodes CASSLAITGVETQYF.

The chain couples TRBV4-1 to TRBJ2-7; 9 nucleotides agree with TRBD2. The trim removed 1 base at V and 3 bases at J, leaving 10 bases unmatched. The CDR3 covers 17 residues. Germline V gene lookup returns CDR1 MGHRA and CDR2 YSYEKL. The CDR3 sequence: CASSQVVVAGDYYEQYF. In nucleotides, the CDR3 is TGCGCCAGCAGCCAAGTTGTAGTAGCGGGAGACTACTACGAGCAGTACTTC.

This clone was picked up a small number of times. The same CDR3 also results from other DNA sequences found in this sample. CDR3: CAWNRDNTSTDTQYF. The DNA of the CDR3 is TGTGCCTGGAACCGTGACAACACTAGCACAGATACGCAGTATTTT. The chain joins TRBV10-3 to TRBJ2-3, with D unresolved. V was cut by 11 bases and J by 0 bases, with 18 bases left in between. The CDR3 length is 15 residues. Germline V gene data show CDR1 as ENHRY and CDR2 as SYGVKD.

The chain joins TRBV4-2 to TRBJ2-1; no firm D call. Per the germline V gene, CDR1 is LGHNA and CDR2 is YNFKEQ. Trimming took off 0 bases at V and 1 base at J, with 10 bases between the two ends. The CDR3 runs 16 residues. CDR3: CASSQDIAGSYNEQFF. CDR3 in DNA: TGTGCCAGCAGCCAAGATATAGCCGGGTCCTACAATGAGCAGTTCTTC.

This clone came up a few times. The chain joins TRBV6-1 to TRBJ2-2, with TRBD1 matching over 8 bases. V shed 5 bases and J 5 bases; nucleotides not matched to a gene: 4. Germline V CDR1 and CDR2: MNHNS, SASEGT. The CDR3 totals 14 residues. The CDR3 sequence is CASSPRTGTGELFF. CDR3 coding DNA: TGTGCCAGCAGTCCCCGGACAGGGACCGGGGAGCTGTTTTTT.

This clone turned up a few times. The chain employs TRBV29-1 and TRBJ2-7; 10 bases are a match to TRBD2. Germline V gene sequence: CDR1 SQVTM, CDR2 ANQGSEA. The CDR3 is 14 amino acids. V lost 6 bases to trimming and J lost 4 bases; unmatched junction nucleotides: 9. The CDR3 coding sequence is TGCAGCGTCGGGGATAGCGGGAGGTATTACGAGCAGTACTTC. Translation: CSVGDSGRYYEQYF.

This clone has at least ten counts. The rearrangement links TRBV7-9 to TRBJ2-1; 11 nucleotides agree with TRBD2. The CDR3 runs to 17 residues. Germline loops: CDR1 SEHNR, CDR2 FQNEAQ (reference sequence). J lost 6 bases, V lost 7 bases, and 14 bases had no gene match. CDR3 bases: TGTGCCAGCAACCTCATTCGAGGTAGCGGGAGGGGCAATGAGCAGTTCTTC. It encodes CASNLIRGSGRGNEQFF.

This clone came up a few times. V is TRBV30 and J is TRBJ1-5; D gene uncertain. CDR1 is GTSNPN, CDR2 SVGIG, per germline (reference sequence). V lost 0 bases to trimming and J lost 2 bases, with 11 bases between them. The CDR3 has 15 residues. The CDR3 reads CAWSVRQNGNQPQHF. The CDR3 DNA is TGTGCCTGGAGTGTACGGCAAAATGGCAATCAGCCCCAGCATTTT.

This clone was found a few times. The rearrangement links TRBV27 to TRBJ2-3, with D perhaps matching TRBD2 (6 bases). Trimming stripped 6 bases from V and 5 bases from J, with 24 bases between. CDR1 MNHEY and CDR2 SMNVEV come from the germline V gene (reference sequence). There are 17 residues in the CDR3. The CDR3 DNA follows: TGTGCCAGCAGGCAAGGTGGGGGGATGATGGTAAAAGATACGCAGTATTTT. Protein sequence: CASRQGGGMMVKDTQYF.

This rearrangement joins TRBV4-2 to TRBJ2-5; 10 bases are shared with TRBD2. The V and J ends lost 1 base and 5 bases, in that order; junction bases with no gene match: 10. Germline-derived CDR1 and CDR2 are LGHNA and YNFKEQ. The CDR3 sequence is 17 residues long. The CDR3 region is CASSQGSGTSVKETQYF. The CDR3 DNA is TGTGCCAGCAGCCAAGGGAGCGGGACTAGCGTTAAGGAGACCCAGTACTTC.